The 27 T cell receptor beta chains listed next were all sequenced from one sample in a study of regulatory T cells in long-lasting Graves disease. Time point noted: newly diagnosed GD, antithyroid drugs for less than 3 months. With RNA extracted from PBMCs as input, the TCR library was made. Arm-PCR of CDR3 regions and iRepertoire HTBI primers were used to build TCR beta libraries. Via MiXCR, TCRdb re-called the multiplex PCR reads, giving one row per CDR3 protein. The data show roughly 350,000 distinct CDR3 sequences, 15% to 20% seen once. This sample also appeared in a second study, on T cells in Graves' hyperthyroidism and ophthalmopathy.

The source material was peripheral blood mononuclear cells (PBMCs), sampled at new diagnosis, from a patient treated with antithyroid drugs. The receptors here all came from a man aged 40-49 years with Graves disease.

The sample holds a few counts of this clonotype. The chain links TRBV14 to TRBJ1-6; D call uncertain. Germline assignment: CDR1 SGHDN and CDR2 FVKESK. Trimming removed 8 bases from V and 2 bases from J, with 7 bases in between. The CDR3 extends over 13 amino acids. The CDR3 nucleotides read TGTGCCAGCGCCGTTACCTATAATTCACCCCTCCACTTT. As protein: CASAVTYNSPLHF. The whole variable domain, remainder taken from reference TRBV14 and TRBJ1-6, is EAGVTQFPSHSVIEKGQTVTLRCDPISGHDNLYWYRRVMGKEIKFLLHFVKESKQDESGMPNNRFLAERTGGTYSTLKVQPAELEDSGVYFCASAVTYNSPLHFGNGTRLTVT.

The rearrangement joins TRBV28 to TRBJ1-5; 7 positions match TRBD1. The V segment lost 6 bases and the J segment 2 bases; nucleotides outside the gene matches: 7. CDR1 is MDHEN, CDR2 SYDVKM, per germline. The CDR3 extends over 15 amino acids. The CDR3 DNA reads TGTGCCAGCAGCACCACAGGGGAGCGCAATCAGCCCCAGCATTTT. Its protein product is CASSTTGERNQPQHF.

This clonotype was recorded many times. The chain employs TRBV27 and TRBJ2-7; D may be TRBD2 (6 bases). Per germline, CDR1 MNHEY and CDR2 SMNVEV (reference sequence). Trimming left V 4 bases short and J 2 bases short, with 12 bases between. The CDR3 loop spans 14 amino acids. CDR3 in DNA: TGTGCCAGCAGTTGGACGGGGGAGCCCTACGAGCAGTACTTC. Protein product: CASSWTGEPYEQYF.

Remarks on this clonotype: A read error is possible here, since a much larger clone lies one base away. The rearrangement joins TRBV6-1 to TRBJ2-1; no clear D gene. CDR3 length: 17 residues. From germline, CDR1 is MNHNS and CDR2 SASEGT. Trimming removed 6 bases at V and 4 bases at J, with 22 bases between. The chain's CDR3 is CASSWVPNSRTYNEQFF. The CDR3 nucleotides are TGTGCCAGCAGCTGGGTCCCAAATTCTCGAACTTACAATGAGCAGTTCTTC.

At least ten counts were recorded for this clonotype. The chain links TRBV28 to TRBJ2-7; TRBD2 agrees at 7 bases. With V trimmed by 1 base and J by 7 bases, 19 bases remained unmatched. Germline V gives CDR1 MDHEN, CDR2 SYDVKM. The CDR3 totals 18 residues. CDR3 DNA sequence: TGTGCCAGCAGTTTATTATTTTCCCGGTCAGGGAGGGCGAGAGAGCAGTACTTC. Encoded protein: CASSLLFSRSGRAREQYF.

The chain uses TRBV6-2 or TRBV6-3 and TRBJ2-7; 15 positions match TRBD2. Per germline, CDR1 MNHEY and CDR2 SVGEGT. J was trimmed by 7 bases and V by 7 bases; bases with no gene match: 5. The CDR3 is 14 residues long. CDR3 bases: TGTGCCAGCATTGGGACTAGCGGGGGGTATGAGCAGTACTTC. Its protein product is CASIGTSGGYEQYF.

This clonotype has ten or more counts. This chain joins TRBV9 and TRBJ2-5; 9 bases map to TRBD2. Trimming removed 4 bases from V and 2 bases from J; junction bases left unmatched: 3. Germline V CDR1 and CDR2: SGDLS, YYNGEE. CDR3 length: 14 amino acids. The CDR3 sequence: CASSSTSGQETQYF. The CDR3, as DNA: TGTGCCAGCAGCTCGACTAGCGGTCAAGAGACCCAGTACTTC.

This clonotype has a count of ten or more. The CDR3 DNA sequence: TGTGCCAGCAGCCACAGGGTCCGGGGCGCTTCAGATACGCAGTATTTT. It is translated as CASSHRVRGASDTQYF. This sequence joins TRBV12-3 or TRBV12-4 and TRBJ2-3; D perhaps matches TRBD1 (6 bases). V lost 6 bases and J 4 bases, leaving 20 bases between the germline ends. The CDR3 extends over 16 amino acids.

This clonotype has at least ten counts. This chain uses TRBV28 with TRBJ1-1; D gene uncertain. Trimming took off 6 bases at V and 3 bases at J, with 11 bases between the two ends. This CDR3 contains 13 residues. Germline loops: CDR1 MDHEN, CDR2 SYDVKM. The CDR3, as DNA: TGTGCCAGCAGCACCCCGTCCGACACTGAAGCTTTCTTT. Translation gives CASSTPSDTEAFF.

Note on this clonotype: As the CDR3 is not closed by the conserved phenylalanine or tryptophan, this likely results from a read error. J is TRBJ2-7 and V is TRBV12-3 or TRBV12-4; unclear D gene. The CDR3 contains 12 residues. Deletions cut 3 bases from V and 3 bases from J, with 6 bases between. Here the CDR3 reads CASSFQNYEQYL. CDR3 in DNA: TGTGCCAGCAGTTTTCAAAACTACGAGCAGTACCTC.

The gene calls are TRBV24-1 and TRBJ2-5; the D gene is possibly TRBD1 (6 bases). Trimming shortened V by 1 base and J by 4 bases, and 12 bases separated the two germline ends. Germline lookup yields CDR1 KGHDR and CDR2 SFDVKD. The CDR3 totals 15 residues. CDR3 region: CATSDFTGFGETQYF. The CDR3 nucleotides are TGTGCCACCAGTGATTTCACAGGGTTCGGAGAGACCCAGTACTTC.

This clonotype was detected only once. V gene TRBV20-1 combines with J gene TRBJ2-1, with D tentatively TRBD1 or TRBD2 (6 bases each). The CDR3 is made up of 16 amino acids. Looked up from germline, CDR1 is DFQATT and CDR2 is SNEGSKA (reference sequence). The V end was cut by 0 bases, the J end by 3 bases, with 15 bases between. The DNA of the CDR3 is TGCAGTGCTAGAGATAGATCGGGGGCGAACTACAATGAGCAGTTCTTC. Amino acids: CSARDRSGANYNEQFF.

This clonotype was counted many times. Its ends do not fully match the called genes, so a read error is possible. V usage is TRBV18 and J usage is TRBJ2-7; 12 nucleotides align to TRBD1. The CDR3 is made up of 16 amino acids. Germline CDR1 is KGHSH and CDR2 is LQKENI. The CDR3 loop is CASSQTRDRGLYGQYF. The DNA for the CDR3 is TGTGCCAGCTCCCAAACTCGGGACAGGGGGCTGTACGGGCAGTACTTC. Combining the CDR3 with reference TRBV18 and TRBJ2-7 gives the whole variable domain NAGVMQNPRHLVRRRGQEARLRCSPMKGHSHVYWYRQLPEEGLKFMVYLQKENIIDESGMPKERFSAEFPKEGPSILRIQQVVRGDSAAYFCASSQTRDRGLYGQYFGPGTRLTVT.

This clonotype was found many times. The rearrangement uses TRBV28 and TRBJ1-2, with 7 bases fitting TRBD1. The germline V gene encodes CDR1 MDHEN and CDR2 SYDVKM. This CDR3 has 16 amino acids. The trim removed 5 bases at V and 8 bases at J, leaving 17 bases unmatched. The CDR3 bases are TGTGCCAGCAGTCCTACGGGCAGACAGGGCGAATCGGGCTACACCTTC. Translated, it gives CASSPTGRQGESGYTF.

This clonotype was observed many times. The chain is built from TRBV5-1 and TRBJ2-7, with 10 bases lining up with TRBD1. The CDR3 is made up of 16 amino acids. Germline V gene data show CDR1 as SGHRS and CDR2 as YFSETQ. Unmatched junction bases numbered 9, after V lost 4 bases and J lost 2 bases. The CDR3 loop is CASSVMLGTGAYEQYF. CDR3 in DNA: TGCGCCAGCAGCGTGATGCTCGGGACAGGGGCCTACGAGCAGTACTTC.

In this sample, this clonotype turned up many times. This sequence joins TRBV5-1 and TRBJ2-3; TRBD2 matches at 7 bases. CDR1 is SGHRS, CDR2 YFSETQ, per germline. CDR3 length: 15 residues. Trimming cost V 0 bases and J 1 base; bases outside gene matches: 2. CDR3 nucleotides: TGCGCCAGCAGCTTGGATGCGGGGGGCACAGATACGCAGTATTTT. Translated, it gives CASSLDAGGTDTQYF.

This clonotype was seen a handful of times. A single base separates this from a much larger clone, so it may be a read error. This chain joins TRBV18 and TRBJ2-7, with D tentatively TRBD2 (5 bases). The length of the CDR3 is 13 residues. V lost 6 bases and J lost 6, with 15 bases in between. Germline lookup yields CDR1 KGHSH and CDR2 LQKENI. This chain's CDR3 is CASSADSACEQYF. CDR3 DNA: TGTGCCAGCTCTGCGGACTCGGCCTGCGAGCAGTACTTC.

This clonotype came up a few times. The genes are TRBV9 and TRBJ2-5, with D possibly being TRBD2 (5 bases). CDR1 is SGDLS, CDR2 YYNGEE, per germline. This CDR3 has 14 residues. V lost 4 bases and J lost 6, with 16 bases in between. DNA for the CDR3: TGTGCCAGCAGCCCCCGGGTAGCCGGGAAGACCCAGTACTTC. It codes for CASSPRVAGKTQYF.

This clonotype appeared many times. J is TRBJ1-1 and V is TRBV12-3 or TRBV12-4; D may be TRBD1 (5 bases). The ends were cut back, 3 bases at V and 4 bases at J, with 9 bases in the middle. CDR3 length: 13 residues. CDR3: CASSLGVGTEAFF. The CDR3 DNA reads TGTGCCAGCAGTTTGGGGGTAGGCACTGAAGCTTTCTTT.

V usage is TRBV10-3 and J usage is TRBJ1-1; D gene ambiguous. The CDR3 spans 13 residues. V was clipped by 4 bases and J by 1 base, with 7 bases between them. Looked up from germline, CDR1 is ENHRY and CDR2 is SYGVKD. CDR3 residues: CAISGTGNTEAFF. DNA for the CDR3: TGTGCCATCAGTGGGACGGGGAACACTGAAGCTTTCTTT.

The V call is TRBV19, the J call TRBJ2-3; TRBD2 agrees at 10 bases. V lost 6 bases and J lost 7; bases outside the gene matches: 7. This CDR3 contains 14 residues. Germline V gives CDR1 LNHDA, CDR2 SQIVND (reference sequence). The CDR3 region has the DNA TGTGCCAGTAGCTTCGGACTAGCGGAATATACGCAGTATTTT. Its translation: CASSFGLAEYTQYF.

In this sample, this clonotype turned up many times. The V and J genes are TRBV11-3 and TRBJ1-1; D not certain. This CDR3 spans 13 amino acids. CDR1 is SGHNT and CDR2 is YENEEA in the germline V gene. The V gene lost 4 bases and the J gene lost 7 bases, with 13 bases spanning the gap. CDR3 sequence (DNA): TGTGCCAGCAGCTACAACGGAGCGGGTGAAGCTTTCTTT. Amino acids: CASSYNGAGEAFF.

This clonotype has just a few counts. The chain's CDR3 is CATRDRGRHEKLFF. DNA for the CDR3: TGTGCCACCAGGGACAGGGGGCGGCATGAAAAACTGTTTTTT. The chain carries TRBV24-1 and TRBJ1-4; TRBD1 aligns across 11 bases. J was trimmed by 6 bases and V by 7 bases; bases with no gene match: 3. Per the germline V gene, CDR1 is KGHDR and CDR2 is SFDVKD. The CDR3 runs to 14 residues.

Written as DNA, the CDR3 is TGCGCCAGCAGCTTGGATAGGTGGACTGAAGCTTTCTTT. It yields the protein CASSLDRWTEAFF. V and J are TRBV5-1 and TRBJ1-1; D gene unclear. Germline V lookup: CDR1 SGHRS, CDR2 YFSETQ. CDR3 length: 13 residues. V was shortened by 0 bases and J by 5 bases, with 8 bases between the two germline ends.

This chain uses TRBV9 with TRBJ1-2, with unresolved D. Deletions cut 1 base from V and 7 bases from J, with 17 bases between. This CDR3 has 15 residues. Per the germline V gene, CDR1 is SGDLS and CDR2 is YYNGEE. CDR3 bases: TGTGCCAGCAGCGTAAGTCCGTCCCAAGGGATTGGCTACACCTTC. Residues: CASSVSPSQGIGYTF.

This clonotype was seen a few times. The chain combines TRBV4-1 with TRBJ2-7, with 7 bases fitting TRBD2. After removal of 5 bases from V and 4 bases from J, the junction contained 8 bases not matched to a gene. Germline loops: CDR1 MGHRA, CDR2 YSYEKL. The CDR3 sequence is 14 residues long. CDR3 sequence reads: CASSSWGGTYEQYF. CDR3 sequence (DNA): TGCGCCAGCAGCTCGTGGGGGGGAACTTACGAGCAGTACTTC.

CDR3 amino acids: CASRGQGVPSGANVLTF. The CDR3 nucleotides are TGTGCCAGCAGGGGACAGGGGGTCCCCTCTGGGGCCAACGTCCTGACTTTC. This chain connects TRBV28 to TRBJ2-6; 11 nucleotides agree with TRBD1. V shed 6 bases, J shed 0 bases, and the junction held 4 bases outside the gene matches. CDR1 and CDR2 from the germline V gene are MDHEN and SYDVKM. CDR3 size: 17 residues. Full variable domain (missing parts from reference TRBV28 and TRBJ2-6): DVKVTQSSRYLVKRTGEKVFLECVQDMDHENMFWYRQDPGLGLRLIYFSYDVKMKEKGDIPEGYSVSREKKERFSLILESASTNQTSMYLCASRGQGVPSGANVLTFGAGSRLTVL.